Listed below are T cell receptor beta chains from one sample, sequenced in a study of cytomegalovirus exposure and HLA in healthy donors. Using immunoSEQ multiplex PCR, the repertoire was profiled, and TCRdb retains in-frame clones only, with some absent. This sample carries 200,000 or so clones, with around 1.1% going to the ten biggest clones. Sequencing was done on a sample of PBMCs. These receptors originate from a girl aged 2 to 9 in good health and CMV-seropositive. The CDR3 runs from the conserved cysteine through the conserved F or W. D genes are given only for firm matches.

>TRBJ1-2|TRBV7-9|-
CASSLGTGTDGYTF
TGTGCCAGCAGCTTAGGAACAGGGACGGATGGCTACACCTTC
>TRBJ2-5|TRBV19|TRBD1
CASSGDRGKETQYF
TGTGCCAGTAGCGGGGACAGGGGAAAGGAGACCCAGTACTTC
>TRBJ1-2|TRBV7-9|-
CASSSRAPGSYTF
TGTGCCAGCAGTTCCCGGGCCCCCGGGAGCTACACCTTC
>TRBJ2-3|TRBV19|TRBD2
CASSIGLAGGSGEADTQYF
TGTGCCAGTAGTATCGGACTAGCGGGAGGGTCCGGGGAGGCAGATACGCAGTATTTT
>TRBJ2-3|TRBV4-1|TRBD2
CASSQDEAGGEDTQYF
TGCGCCAGCAGCCAAGATGAAGCGGGAGGAGAAGATACGCAGTATTTT
>TRBJ1-1|TRBV5-1|-
CASSLTDSANTEAFF
TGCGCCAGCAGCTTGACTGACAGCGCGAACACTGAAGCTTTCTTT
>TRBJ1-5|TRBV27|-
CASSLRGVRQPQHF
TGTGCCAGCAGTTTACGGGGGGTGCGACAGCCCCAGCATTTT
>TRBJ1-1|TRBV28|-
CASRNQVMGTEAFF
TGTGCCAGCAGAAACCAGGTCATGGGCACTGAAGCTTTCTTT
>TRBJ1-1|TRBV6-5|-
CASSYSIGGDTEAFF
TGTGCCAGCAGTTACTCTATAGGGGGGGACACTGAAGCTTTCTTT
>TRBJ2-7|TRBV18|TRBD2
CASSPPAGGYEQYF
TGTGCCAGCTCACCCCCAGCGGGAGGTTACGAGCAGTACTTC
>TRBJ1-3|TRBV19|-
CASYGNTIYF
TGTGCCAGTTATGGAAACACCATATATTTT
>TRBJ1-2|TRBV29-1|TRBD1
CSVTLLRTGVIYGYTF
TGCAGCGTAACTCTCCTTCGTACAGGGGTAATCTATGGCTACACCTTC
>TRBJ2-7|TRBV19|-
CASSSDRASYEQYF
TGTGCCAGTAGTTCGGACAGAGCGAGCTACGAGCAGTACTTC
>TRBJ2-5|TRBV6-5|-
CASSALQGTQETQYF
TGTGCCAGCAGTGCCTTGCAGGGTACACAAGAGACCCAGTACTTC
>TRBJ2-5|TRBV9|-
CASSVDGETQYF
TGTGCCAGCAGCGTAGACGGAGAGACCCAGTACTTC
>TRBJ2-1|TRBV4-1|-
CASSQEGSGTYNEQFF
TGCGCCAGCAGCCAAGAAGGTAGCGGAACCTACAATGAGCAGTTCTTC
>TRBJ1-5|TRBV5-8|-
CASSLGGPYQPQHF
TGTGCCAGCAGCTTGGGGGGGCCTTATCAGCCCCAGCATTTT
>TRBJ1-2|TRBV10-2|TRBD1
CASRGQGKGYTF
TGCGCCAGCAGGGGACAGGGCAAGGGCTACACCTTC
>TRBJ2-1|TRBV5-1|TRBD1
CASSTGQATGGQFF
TGCGCCAGCAGCACGGGACAGGCAACCGGGGGGCAGTTCTTC
>TRBJ1-5|TRBV10-2|-
CASTGQNYQPQHF
TGCGCCAGCACCGGACAGAATTATCAGCCCCAGCATTTT
>TRBJ2-2|TRBV6-5|-
CASSYSTITGFGELFF
TGTGCCAGCAGTTACTCGACAATCACAGGGTTTGGGGAGCTGTTTTTT
>TRBJ2-3|TRBV30|TRBD1
CAWSGKDRATFTDTQYF
TGTGCCTGGAGCGGGAAGGACAGGGCCACATTCACAGATACGCAGTATTTT
>TRBJ2-7|TRBV11-2|TRBD1
CASSLVQGVTYEQYF
TGTGCCAGCAGCTTAGTGCAGGGGGTAACCTACGAGCAGTACTTC
>TRBJ2-7|TRBV13|-
CASSTGVYEQYF
TGTGCCAGCAGCACCGGGGTTTACGAGCAGTACTTC
>TRBJ2-7|TRBV4-1|TRBD1
CASSQDSGGQGAYEQYF
TGCGCCAGCAGCCAAGATTCTGGGGGACAGGGTGCCTACGAGCAGTACTTC
>TRBJ1-5|TRBV4-2|TRBD1
CASSQDKGTGAVFSNQPQHF
TGTGCCAGCAGCCAAGATAAAGGGACAGGAGCCGTATTTAGCAATCAGCCCCAGCATTTT
>TRBJ1-5|TRBV10-3|-
CAISEEQVGIQPQHF
TGTGCCATCAGTGAGGAACAGGTGGGGATCCAGCCCCAGCATTTT
>TRBJ2-5|TRBV9|TRBD2
CASSVGGTSGGETQYF
TGTGCCAGCAGCGTAGGAGGGACTAGCGGAGGCGAGACCCAGTACTTC
>TRBJ2-7|TRBV28|TRBD2
CASSRLAGGRPYEQYF
TGTGCCAGCAGCCGACTAGCGGGAGGTAGACCCTACGAGCAGTACTTC
>TRBJ1-4|TRBV19|TRBD1
CASSNGQGGEKLFF
TGTGCCAGTAGCAACGGACAGGGTGGTGAAAAACTGTTTTTT
>TRBJ1-2|TRBV5-1|-
CASSGGAVSNYGYTF
TGCGCCAGCAGCGGTGGGGCAGTCTCTAACTATGGCTACACCTTC
>TRBJ2-2|TRBV6-5|-
CASSLQGTGELFF
TGTGCCAGCAGTTTACAGGGTACCGGGGAGCTGTTTTTT
>TRBJ2-7|TRBV7-2|TRBD2
CASSQVGGSEQYF
TGTGCCAGCAGCCAGGTCGGGGGGTCCGAGCAGTACTTC
>TRBJ1-4|TRBV5-4|-
CASSLGAGANEKLFF
TGTGCCAGCAGCTTGGGGGCAGGGGCGAATGAAAAACTGTTTTTT
>TRBJ2-7|TRBV18|-
CASSPRDNSYEQYF
TGTGCCAGCTCACCCCGGGACAACTCCTACGAGCAGTACTTC
>TRBJ2-2|TRBV2|TRBD2
CARGLAGVSGELFF
TGTGCCCGAGGACTAGCGGGAGTGTCCGGGGAGCTGTTTTTT
>TRBJ2-1|TRBV21-1|-
CASSKAGSSGGMDEQFF
TGTGCCAGCAGCAAAGCGGGATCTAGCGGGGGTATGGATGAGCAGTTCTTC
>TRBJ2-7|TRBV13|TRBD2
CASSLELAGVSEQYF
TGTGCCAGCAGCTTAGAACTAGCGGGAGTCTCCGAGCAGTACTTC
>TRBJ2-1|TRBV2|TRBD2
CASSPERLAGNEQFF
TGTGCCAGCAGTCCCGAAAGACTAGCGGGCAATGAGCAGTTCTTC
>TRBJ2-1|TRBV11-2|TRBD2
CASSLWPSGTSCNEQFF
TGTGCCAGCAGCTTATGGCCTAGCGGGACCTCCTGCAATGAGCAGTTCTTC
>TRBJ2-3|TRBV5-1|-
CASSPDTSTDTQYF
TGCGCCAGCAGCCCGGACACTTCCACAGATACGCAGTATTTT
>TRBJ1-2|TRBV7-3|TRBD1
CASSPSTGQDGYTF
TGTGCCAGCAGCCCGTCGACAGGGCAAGATGGCTACACCTTC
>TRBJ2-7|TRBV14|-
CASSRNRVGEQYF
TGTGCCAGCAGTCGAAACAGGGTTGGCGAGCAGTACTTC
>TRBJ1-5|TRBV5-8|-
CASSQEGATYSNQPQHF
TGTGCCAGCAGCCAGGAAGGGGCCACGTATAGCAATCAGCCCCAGCATTTT
>TRBJ2-7|TRBV2|TRBD2
CASSKLGSGAGAYEQYF
TGTGCCAGCAGCAAACTCGGGAGTGGCGCGGGAGCCTACGAGCAGTACTTC
>TRBJ2-3|TRBV5-1|TRBD2
CASSSGTNTDTQYF
TGCGCCAGCAGCTCCGGGACTAACACAGATACGCAGTATTTT
>TRBJ2-1|TRBV10-2|-
CASSESGSNEQFF
TGCGCCAGCAGTGAGTCGGGCTCGAATGAGCAGTTCTTC
>TRBJ2-3|TRBV9|TRBD2
CASSVLLAGPDTQYF
TGTGCCAGCAGCGTTCTCCTAGCGGGACCCGATACGCAGTATTTT